This T cell receptor beta chain appears in the sequencing data of a study of T cell clonotyping in hematopoietic cell transplantation. Background on the study: Recipients' pretransplant samples followed cytoreduction. Findings of the study overall: Few recipient clonotypes overlapped donors; over 97% were de novo at given depth. Broader posttransplant TCR repertoire diversity was predicted by graft donor and pretransplant recipient Inverse Simpson Index values. After transplant, recipient diversity fell while pathologically expanded clonotypes grew through day 180.

V was pared by 2 bases and J by 8 bases, with 15 bases between. The CDR3 spans 15 residues. Germline values: CDR1 SGHTA, CDR2 FQGNSA. Sample time point: recipient sample about 28 days before transplant, after cytoreduction. Points on this clone: Its antigen remains unidentified.

Data came from immunoSEQ multiplex PCR; TCRdb stores just in-frame clones and leaves some out. The table shows about 45,000 clones, with about four fifths occurring only once. The chain combines TRBV7-2 with TRBJ1-4; weak D call: TRBD1 (5 bases). The TCR sequence derives from a man aged 60 to 75 with myelodysplastic syndrome. Some clones in this sample may be carry-over from other donors' samples. This sample comprised peripheral blood mononuclear cells, obtained before stem cell transplant. The CDR3 spells CASSLRRGGEEKLFF. For the CDR3, the DNA is TGTGCCAGCAGCTTAAGAAGGGGCGGGGAGGAAAAACTGTTTTTT.